One T cell receptor beta chain is described in this entry. The antigen is undetermined. The data were obtained in a study of OX40 agonist ivuxolimab in advanced cancers. In the study overall: Dose-escalation patients suffered from hepatocellular carcinoma, melanoma, renal cell or head and neck cancer. Treatment received earlier with anti-PD-1, anti-PD-L1 or anti-CTLA-4 agents was allowed, and approximately 40% had some. Findings and caveats of the study: Expanded clones belonging to CD8+ T cells outnumbered, on average, those of CD4+.

This CDR3 contains 15 residues. Trimming removed 4 bases at V and 4 bases at J, with 16 bases between. Looked up from germline, CDR1 is SGHTA and CDR2 is FQGTGA. Some clones are missing from TCRdb's copy, which holds only in-frame ones; the method was immunoSEQ multiplex PCR. The sample records tens of thousands of clones, approximately 83% being singletons. The rearrangement uses TRBV7-3 and TRBJ1-1, with D maybe TRBD1 (6 bases). The clonotype originates from an adult with an advanced solid tumor such as melanoma, head and neck, liver or kidney cancer. The specimen was CD4+ or CD8+ T cells sorted from blood, collected in a trial of the OX40 agonist ivuxolimab. Here the CDR3 DNA reads TGTGCCAGCAGCTCTACGGCAGGGGAGGGCACTGAAGCTTTCTTT. Amino acids: CASSSTAGEGTEAFF. The whole variable domain, remainder taken from reference TRBV7-3 and TRBJ1-1, is GAGVSQTPSNKVTEKGKYVELRCDPISGHTALYWYRQSLGQGPEFLIYFQGTGAADDSGLPNDRFFAVRPEGSVSTLKIQRTERGDSAVYLCASSSTAGEGTEAFFGQGTRLTVV.